This record looks at one T cell receptor beta chain sequence and its context. Its antigen remains unidentified. Synthesis of TCR beta cDNA relied on 5'RACE template switching carrying UMIs. TCRdb reprocessed the 5' RACE reads and keeps a single row for each CDR3 protein, giving no DNA. Recorded here are about 550,000 distinct CDR3 sequences; the top ten clones represent roughly 3.4%. The data are from a study of T cells expressing NK-cell markers. At the level of the study: Sequencing of TCR beta repertoires drew on sorted CD3+CD56+NKG2C+, CD3+CD56+NKG2C- and CD3+CD56-NKG2C+ T cells.

Study-level points and caveats: The same clonotypes also predominated in the CD3+CD56-NKG2C+ fraction of four donors. The HCMV specificity of the expanded NKG2C+ T cell clones stayed unresolved.

This CDR3 has 15 residues. The chain couples TRBV12-3 or TRBV12-4 to TRBJ1-5; as DNA is missing, the TRBD1 call by TCRdb cannot be tested. The receptor comes from a man aged 18-30 years in good health. Sequencing used blood T cells: a sorted CD56 or NKG2C T cell subset, CD4+ or CD8+ T cells, or bulk PBMC T cells (not recorded which). The CDR3 protein is CASRYNRVSNQPQHF.